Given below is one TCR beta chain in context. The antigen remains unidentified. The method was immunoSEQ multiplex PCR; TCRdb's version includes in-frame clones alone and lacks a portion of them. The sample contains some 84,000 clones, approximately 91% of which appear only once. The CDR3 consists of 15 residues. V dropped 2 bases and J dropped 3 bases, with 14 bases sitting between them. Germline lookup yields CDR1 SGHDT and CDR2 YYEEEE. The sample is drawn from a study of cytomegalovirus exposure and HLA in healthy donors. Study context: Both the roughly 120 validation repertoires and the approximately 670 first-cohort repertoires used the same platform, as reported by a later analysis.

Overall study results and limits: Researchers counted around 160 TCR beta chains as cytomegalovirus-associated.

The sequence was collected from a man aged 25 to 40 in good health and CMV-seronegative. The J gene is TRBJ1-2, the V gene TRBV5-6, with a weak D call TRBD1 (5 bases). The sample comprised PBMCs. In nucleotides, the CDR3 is TGTGCCAGCAGCTTTAAAGACAGACCCTACTATGGCTACACCTTC. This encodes CASSFKDRPYYGYTF.